One T cell receptor (beta chain) is described in this entry. Its cognate antigen is unknown. Clones were read by immunoSEQ multiplex PCR, and TCRdb kept only the in-frame ones, dropping some. The sample lists more than 150,000 clones, almost 95% occurring once. These data belong to a study of T cell responses to AZD1222 COVID-19 vaccine. Study conclusions and caveats: Without day 14 samples, only post-peak T cell repertoires were studied. When two AZD1222 doses had been given, Spike-specific TCR breadth and depth rose.

Unmatched junction bases numbered 5, after V lost 5 bases and J lost 0 bases. CDR3 length: 15 amino acids. Germline values: CDR1 SEHNR, CDR2 FQNEAQ (reference sequence). The sequence was obtained from an adult in good health. The sample consisted of peripheral blood, taken on day 0 of AZD1222 vaccination. The genes are TRBV7-9 and TRBJ2-3, with 7 bases aligning to TRBD2. CDR3 sequence: CASSPSGPSTDTQYF. CDR3 in DNA: TGTGCCAGCAGCCCTAGCGGTCCTAGCACAGATACGCAGTATTTT. Full variable domain (remainder filled in from reference TRBV7-9 and TRBJ2-3): DTGVSQNPRHKITKRGQNVTFRCDPISEHNRLYWYRQTLGQGPEFLTYFQNEAQLEKSRLLSDRFSAERPKGSFSTLEIQRTEQGDSAMYLCASSPSGPSTDTQYFGPGTRLTVL.